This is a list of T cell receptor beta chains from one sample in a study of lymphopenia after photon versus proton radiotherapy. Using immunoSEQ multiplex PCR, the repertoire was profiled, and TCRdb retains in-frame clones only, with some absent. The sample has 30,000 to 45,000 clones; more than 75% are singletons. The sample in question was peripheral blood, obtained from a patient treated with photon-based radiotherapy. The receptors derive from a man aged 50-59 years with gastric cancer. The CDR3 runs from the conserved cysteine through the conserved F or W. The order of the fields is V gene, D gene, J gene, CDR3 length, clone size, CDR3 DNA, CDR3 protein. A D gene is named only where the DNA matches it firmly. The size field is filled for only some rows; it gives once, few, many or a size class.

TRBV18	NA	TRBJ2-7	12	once	TGTGCCAGCTCCCTGGACAACTACGAGCAGTACTTC	CASSLDNYEQYF
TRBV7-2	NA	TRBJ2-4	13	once	TGTGCCAGCAGCTCCGAGCCAAAAAACATTCAGTACTTC	CASSSEPKNIQYF
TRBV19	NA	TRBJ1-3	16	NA	TGTGCCAGTACCTCGGACAGTAGGAGCTCTGGAAACACCATATATTTT	CASTSDSRSSGNTIYF
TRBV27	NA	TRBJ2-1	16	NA	TGTGCCAGCAGTTTAGTTGGGACTCCGACGTACAATGAGCAGTTCTTC	CASSLVGTPTYNEQFF
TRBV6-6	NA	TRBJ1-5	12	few	TGTGCCAGCGGCGACAGCAATCAGCCCCAGCATTTT	CASGDSNQPQHF
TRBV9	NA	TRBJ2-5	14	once	TGTGCCAGCAGCCTCCGACAGGACATTGGGACCCAGTACTTC	CASSLRQDIGTQYF
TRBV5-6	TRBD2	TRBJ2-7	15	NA	TGTGCCAGCAGCTCGGGGACTAGCGGGAGTTACGAGCAGTACTTC	CASSSGTSGSYEQYF
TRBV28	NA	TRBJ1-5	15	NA	TGTGCCAGCAGTTATTTGCGGGGAAACAATCAGCCCCAGCATTTT	CASSYLRGNNQPQHF
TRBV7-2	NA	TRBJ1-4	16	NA	TGTGCCAGCAGCTCCTGGGCCGGAGCAACTAATGAAAAACTGTTTTTT	CASSSWAGATNEKLFF
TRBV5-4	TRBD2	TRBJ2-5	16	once	TGTGCCAGCAGCTCGTCACTAGCGGGAGCGAGAGAGACCCAGTACTTC	CASSSSLAGARETQYF
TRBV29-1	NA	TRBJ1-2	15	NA	TGCAGCGTCAAGGGCGATAAACAGGGATACTATGGCTACACCTTC	CSVKGDKQGYYGYTF
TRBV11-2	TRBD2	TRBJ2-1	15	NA	TGTGCCAGCAGCTCGCGGGGGAGCGGATACAATGAGCAGTTCTTC	CASSSRGSGYNEQFF
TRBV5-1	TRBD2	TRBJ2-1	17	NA	TGCGCCAGCAGCTCCTCGGTAGCGGGAAACTCCTACAATGAGCAGTTCTTC	CASSSSVAGNSYNEQFF
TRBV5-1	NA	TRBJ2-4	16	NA	TGCGCCAGCAGCTTGGAGGCCGGCCTAGCCAAAAACATTCAGTACTTC	CASSLEAGLAKNIQYF
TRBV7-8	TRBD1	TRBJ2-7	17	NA	TGTGCCAGCAGCTTAGGCAGACAGGGGTCCAGCTCCTACGAGCAGTACTTC	CASSLGRQGSSSYEQYF
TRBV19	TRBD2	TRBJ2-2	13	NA	TGTGCCAGTAGTATGCGGGAGACCGGGGAGCTGTTTTTT	CASSMRETGELFF
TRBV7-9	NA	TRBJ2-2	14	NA	TGTGCCAGCATCTTCCGGAGGGACACCGGGGAGCTGTTTTTT	CASIFRRDTGELFF
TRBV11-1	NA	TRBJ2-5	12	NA	TGTGCCAGCAGTCCACAGGGAGAGACCCAGTACTTC	CASSPQGETQYF
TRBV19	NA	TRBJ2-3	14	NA	TGTGCCAGTAGTATAGGCAGGGGAACAGATACGCAGTATTTT	CASSIGRGTDTQYF
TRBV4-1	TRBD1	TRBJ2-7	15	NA	TGCGCCAGCAGCCACACTTCTGGACAGGCCTACGAGCAGTACTTC	CASSHTSGQAYEQYF
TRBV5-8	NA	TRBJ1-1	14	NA	TGTGCCAGCAGCCGGGACCCAAGGAACACTGAAGCTTTCTTT	CASSRDPRNTEAFF
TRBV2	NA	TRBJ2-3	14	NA	TGTGCCAGCAGTGAAGGGACAGCACCTTATACGCAGTATTTT	CASSEGTAPYTQYF
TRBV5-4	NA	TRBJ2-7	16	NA	TGTGCCAGCAGCTCTTCTAGCGCTAGGAGCTCCTACGAGCAGTACTTC	CASSSSSARSSYEQYF
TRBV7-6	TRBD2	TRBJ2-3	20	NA	TGTGCCAGCAGCTCGGGACTAGCGGGAGGTCGGTCTATGGGTATAGGTACGCAGTATTTT	CASSSGLAGGRSMGIGTQYF
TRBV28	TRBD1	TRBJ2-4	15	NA	TGTGCCAGCAAGGGACAGCTACTAGCCAAAAACATTCAGTACTTC	CASKGQLLAKNIQYF
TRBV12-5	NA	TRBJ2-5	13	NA	TGTGCTAGTGGTTTGGGTCGCGCAGAGACCCAGTACTTC	CASGLGRAETQYF
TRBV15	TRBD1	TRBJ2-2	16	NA	TGTGCCACCAGCAGACATCGGACAGGGAGTCCCGGGGAGCTGTTTTTT	CATSRHRTGSPGELFF
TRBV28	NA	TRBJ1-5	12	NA	TGTGCCAGTACAGCCCTCAATCAGCCCCAGCATTTT	CASTALNQPQHF
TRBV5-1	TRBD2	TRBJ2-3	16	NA	TGCGCCAGCAGCCCGCAGCCGGGTCTAGCGGGAGATACGCAGTATTTT	CASSPQPGLAGDTQYF
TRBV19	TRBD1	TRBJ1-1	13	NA	TGTGCCAGTAAAACAGGGGAAGCCAGGGAAGCTTTCTTT	CASKTGEAREAFF
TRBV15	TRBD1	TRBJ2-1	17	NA	TGTGCCACCAGCAGTCCGGGGGACAGGAAGGGTTGGATTGAGCAGTTCTTC	CATSSPGDRKGWIEQFF
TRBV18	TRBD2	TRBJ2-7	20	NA	TGTGCCAGCTCACTTCGGGCCCCGACTAGCGGAACACCGGGCTCCTACGAGCAGTACTTC	CASSLRAPTSGTPGSYEQYF
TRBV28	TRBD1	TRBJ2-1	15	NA	TGTGCCAGCAGTCCCCGGGACAGGGGGGATCCTAGGCAGTTCTTC	CASSPRDRGDPRQFF
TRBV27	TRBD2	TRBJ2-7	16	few	TGTGCCAGCAGTTTAAAGGGACTAGCGGACTCCTACGAGCAGTACTTC	CASSLKGLADSYEQYF
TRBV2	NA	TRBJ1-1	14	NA	TGTGCCAGCAGTGCCAGGGTTTTGAACACTGAAGCTTTCTTT	CASSARVLNTEAFF
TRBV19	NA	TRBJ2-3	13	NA	TGTGCCAGTAGTATAGGAAATCCAGATACGCAGTATTTT	CASSIGNPDTQYF
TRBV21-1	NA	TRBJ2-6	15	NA	TGTGCCAGCAGCAACGCCCCAAGTGGGGCCAACGTCCTGACTTTC	CASSNAPSGANVLTF
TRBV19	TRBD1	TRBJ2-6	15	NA	TGTGCCAGTAGTAGGGACAGGGTTGGGGCCAACGTCCTGACTTTC	CASSRDRVGANVLTF
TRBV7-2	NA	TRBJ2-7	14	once	TGTGCCAGCAGCATCCTCGGACGGAACTACGAGCAGTACTTC	CASSILGRNYEQYF
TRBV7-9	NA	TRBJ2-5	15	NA	TGTGCCAGCAGCTACAGCTTGACACCGCAAGAGACCCAGTACTTC	CASSYSLTPQETQYF
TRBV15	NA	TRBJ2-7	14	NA	TGTGCCACCAGCAGAGTAAGTGTGAAGTACGAGCAGTACTTC	CATSRVSVKYEQYF
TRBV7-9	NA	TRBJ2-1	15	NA	TGTGCCAGCAGCTCCGGGGGACTTCGGAACAATGAGCAGTTCTTC	CASSSGGLRNNEQFF
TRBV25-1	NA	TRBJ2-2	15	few	TGTGCCAGCAGGTCCGGGAGCAGGGAGACCGGGGAGCTGTTTTTT	CASRSGSRETGELFF
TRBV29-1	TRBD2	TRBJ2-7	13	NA	TGCAGCGTGCGGGAGGGGAACCTGGGCGAGCAGTACTTC	CSVREGNLGEQYF
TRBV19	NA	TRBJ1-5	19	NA	TGTGCCAGTAGTAATACAGGGAAGGTGTCGGGGCCGAGCAATCAGCCCCAGCATTTT	CASSNTGKVSGPSNQPQHF
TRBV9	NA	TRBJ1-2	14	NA	TGTGCCAGCAGCGGGGGGGACATTAACTATGGCTACACCTTC	CASSGGDINYGYTF
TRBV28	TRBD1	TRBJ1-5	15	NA	TGTGCCAGCAGTAACGGGACAGGTTACAATCAGCCCCAGCATTTT	CASSNGTGYNQPQHF
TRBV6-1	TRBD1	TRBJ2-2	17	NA	TGTGCCAGCAGTGCCAGGGGGCAGGCCGCGAACACCGGGGAGCTGTTTTTT	CASSARGQAANTGELFF